Shown below are 32 T cell receptor beta chains from a single sample sequenced in a study of T cells in Graves' hyperthyroidism and ophthalmopathy. Amplification yielded TCR beta CDR3 regions, with RNA transcripts as the source. TCR CDR3 regions were first amplified by RT-PCR with HTBI primers. TCRdb re-analysed the multiplex PCR reads in MiXCR, keeping a single row per CDR3 protein. The sample carries 300,000 to 400,000 distinct CDR3 sequences, 14% recorded once. The sequencing input was blood. The source is a woman younger than 45 with Graves' hyperthyroidism.

This clonotype was seen ten or more times. The chain recombines TRBV15 with TRBJ1-6; 8 bases line up with TRBD1. Germline CDR1 is LNHNV and CDR2 is YYDKDF (reference sequence). This CDR3 is 14 amino acids long. Trimming at V came to 7 bases and at J to 9 bases, leaving 8 bases not matched to a gene. CDR3 protein: CATTPNRGGSPLHF. In nucleotides, the CDR3 is TGTGCCACCACCCCGAACAGGGGGGGTTCACCCCTCCACTTT.

This clonotype was observed a few times. V usage is TRBV5-6 and J usage is TRBJ1-2, with D hard to call. V was trimmed by 6 bases and J by 0 bases, leaving 21 bases between them. Germline V gene data show CDR1 as SGHDT and CDR2 as YYEEEE. The CDR3 spans 17 residues. The CDR3 is CASTPYWGPSSNYGYTF. CDR3 nucleotide sequence: TGTGCCAGCACCCCGTACTGGGGTCCATCTTCTAACTATGGCTACACCTTC.

There are many counts of this clonotype. V gene TRBV11-2 combines with J gene TRBJ2-1; the D gene is possibly TRBD2 (5 bases). CDR3 length equals 14 residues. V was trimmed by 5 bases and J by 9 bases, leaving 17 bases between them. The germline CDR1 and CDR2 sequences are SGHAT and FQNNGV. The CDR3 protein is CASSAELVSGEQFF. DNA for the CDR3: TGTGCCAGCAGCGCAGAACTAGTTTCAGGTGAGCAGTTCTTC.

This clonotype was seen at least ten times. The chain recombines TRBV2 with TRBJ2-2; D gene uncertain. The germline V gene has CDR1 SNHLY and CDR2 FYNNEI. The CDR3 totals 14 residues. V was pared by 2 bases and J by 6 bases, with 10 bases between. As DNA, the CDR3 is TGTGCCAGCAGTGAACAGCAGACTCCCGGGGAGCTGTTTTTT. It yields the protein CASSEQQTPGELFF.

This clonotype was counted only a few times. V and J are TRBV18 and TRBJ2-1, with 9 bases lining up with TRBD2. Losses at the gene ends were 2 bases for V and 0 bases for J; bases not matched to a gene: 11. Per the germline V gene, CDR1 is KGHSH and CDR2 is LQKENI. This CDR3 comprises 19 residues. CDR3 region: CASSPEELAGPSSYNEQFF. The CDR3 bases are TGTGCCAGCTCACCAGAGGAACTAGCGGGCCCAAGCTCCTACAATGAGCAGTTCTTC. Drawing the rest from reference TRBV18 and TRBJ2-1, the complete variable domain is NAGVMQNPRHLVRRRGQEARLRCSPMKGHSHVYWYRQLPEEGLKFMVYLQKENIIDESGMPKERFSAEFPKEGPSILRIQQVVRGDSAAYFCASSPEELAGPSSYNEQFFGPGTRLTVL.

This clonotype was recorded once. This chain joins TRBV7-9 and TRBJ2-7; D is unclear. This CDR3 comprises 15 residues. The germline V gene has CDR1 SEHNR and CDR2 FQNEAQ (reference sequence). Deletions cut 2 bases from V and 6 bases from J, with 17 bases between. The CDR3 spells CASSLFNGQLGEQYF. In DNA, the CDR3 is TGTGCCAGCAGCTTATTTAATGGGCAGCTGGGCGAGCAGTACTTC.

This clonotype was detected once. The V call is TRBV10-1, the J call TRBJ2-7; 10 bases match TRBD1. The V and J ends lost 4 bases and 2 bases, in that order; junction bases with no gene match: 2. CDR1 is WNHNN, CDR2 SYGVQD, per germline (reference sequence). The CDR3 runs to 14 residues. The CDR3 DNA follows: TGCGCCAGCAGTGCCGGGACAGGGGCCTACGAGCAGTACTTC. Residues: CASSAGTGAYEQYF.

This clonotype came up a few times. The chain uses TRBV7-6 and TRBJ1-2, with D unresolved. Trimming shortened V by 4 bases and J by 4 bases, and 13 bases separated the two germline ends. Germline V gene lookup returns CDR1 SGHVS and CDR2 FNYEAQ. This CDR3 comprises 14 residues. CDR3 in amino acids: CASSSPGLSYGYTF. The CDR3 nucleotides read TGTGCCAGCAGCTCGCCGGGGTTAAGCTATGGCTACACCTTC.

This clonotype turned up a few times. The V gene is TRBV20-1, the J gene TRBJ2-3; the D is unclear. The CDR3 extends over 15 amino acids. V lost 6 bases, J lost 2 bases, and 18 bases lay in between. CDR1 DFQATT and CDR2 SNEGSKA come from the germline V gene (reference sequence). This CDR3 reads CSARWAGPHTDTQYF. As DNA, the CDR3 is TGCAGTGCCAGATGGGCTGGCCCTCACACAGATACGCAGTATTTT.

This clonotype was observed a few times. The rearrangement links TRBV5-6 to TRBJ1-6; possible D gene TRBD1, 6 bases. Trimming took off 4 bases at V and 6 bases at J, with 17 bases between the two ends. This CDR3 has 16 residues. Per the germline V gene, CDR1 is SGHDT and CDR2 is YYEEEE. The CDR3 sequence: CASSLFRPGANSPLHF. CDR3 sequence (DNA): TGTGCCAGCAGCCTGTTCCGGCCAGGGGCTAATTCACCCCTCCACTTT. Combining the CDR3 with reference TRBV5-6 and TRBJ1-6 gives the whole variable domain DAGVTQSPTHLIKTRGQQVTLRCSPKSGHDTVSWYQQALGQGPQFIFQYYEEEERQRGNFPDRFSGHQFPNYSSELNVNALLLGDSALYLCASSLFRPGANSPLHFGNGTRLTVT.

In this sample, this clonotype turned up many times. CDR3 protein: CSASPGLAFEQYF. The CDR3, as DNA: TGCAGTGCTAGTCCAGGACTAGCTTTCGAGCAGTACTTC. J is TRBJ2-7 and V is TRBV20-1; TRBD2 agrees at 8 bases. Germline CDR1 and CDR2: DFQATT and SNEGSKA (reference sequence). The trim removed 3 bases at V and 6 bases at J, leaving 7 bases unmatched. CDR3 length: 13 residues.

The J gene is TRBJ1-1, the V gene TRBV6-2 or TRBV6-3; the D gene is possibly TRBD1 (5 bases). Trimming removed 6 bases from V and 7 bases from J, with 21 bases in between. This CDR3 contains 15 residues. Germline CDR1 MNHEY, CDR2 SVGEGT. The CDR3 loop is CASSDDIDSNFEAFF. DNA for the CDR3: TGTGCCAGCAGCGACGACATAGACAGTAATTTTGAAGCTTTCTTT.

Comments on this clonotype: Just one base apart from a much larger clone, this may be a read error. The chain employs TRBV28 and TRBJ1-2, with D possibly matching TRBD1 (6 bases). The CDR3 loop spans 14 amino acids. CDR1 MDHEN and CDR2 SYDVKM come from the germline V gene. Between the trimmed V and J ends, which lost 11 bases and 4 bases, there was a span of 20 bases. CDR3 DNA sequence: TGTGCCGGCACCCCCAGCCAGGGGCTCTATGGCTACACCTTC. This sequence encodes CAGTPSQGLYGYTF.

The V and J genes are TRBV4-2 and TRBJ2-3, with D uncertain. Trimming left V 1 base short and J 2 bases short, with 10 bases between. Germline V gene sequence: CDR1 LGHNA, CDR2 YNFKEQ. The CDR3 runs 15 residues. The CDR3 sequence: CASSQVGEYTDTQYF. In DNA, the CDR3 is TGTGCCAGCAGCCAAGTCGGAGAATACACAGATACGCAGTATTTT.

The sample holds one count of this clonotype. The V call is TRBV20-1, the J call TRBJ1-2, with D hard to call. The CDR3 has 16 residues. V was pared by 1 base and J by 1 base, with 16 bases between. Germline CDR1 is DFQATT and CDR2 is SNEGSKA (reference sequence). As DNA, the CDR3 is TGCAGTGCTAGAGTGGCAGGACCCTCATTTAACTATGGCTACACCTTC. Protein product: CSARVAGPSFNYGYTF.

The chain employs TRBV20-1 and TRBJ2-7; 8 bases fit TRBD1. Germline CDR1 and CDR2: DFQATT and SNEGSKA (reference sequence). The CDR3 totals 15 residues. V shed 1 base and J 3 bases; nucleotides not matched to a gene: 8. The CDR3 sequence is CSARVPGQGRYEQYF. The CDR3 DNA reads TGCAGTGCTAGAGTCCCCGGACAGGGTCGCTACGAGCAGTACTTC.

This clonotype was observed at least ten times. V and J are TRBV2 and TRBJ2-7; D gene unclear. With 2 bases removed from V and 6 bases from J, the gap between germline ends came to 8 bases. The length of the CDR3 is 12 residues. Looked up from germline, CDR1 is SNHLY and CDR2 is FYNNEI. CDR3 nucleotides: TGTGCCAGCAGTGAAAGTAGGGCCGAGCAGTACTTC. Translated, it gives CASSESRAEQYF.

V and J are TRBV20-1 and TRBJ2-7; D might be TRBD1 or TRBD2, each matching 5 bases. Germline V gives CDR1 DFQATT, CDR2 SNEGSKA (reference sequence). Between the trimmed V and J ends, which lost 1 base and 0 bases, there was a span of 13 bases. The CDR3 has 15 residues. The CDR3 DNA sequence: TGCAGTGCTAGAGCCGGGACGGAGAGCTCCTACGAGCAGTACTTC. Translation: CSARAGTESSYEQYF.

This clonotype has a handful of counts. V usage is TRBV7-9 and J usage is TRBJ2-7; TRBD1 is a possible D gene (6 bases). Germline V CDR1 and CDR2: SEHNR, FQNEAQ (reference sequence). V lost 4 bases and J lost 1, with 8 bases in between. This CDR3 comprises 13 residues. The DNA of the CDR3 is TGTGCCAGCAGCTCAGGGGCATCCTACGAGCAGTACTTC. Translation: CASSSGASYEQYF.

This clonotype has ten or more counts. This rearrangement joins TRBV7-2 to TRBJ1-5, with 9 bases aligning to TRBD1. Germline trimming cut 5 bases from V and 7 bases from J; bases unmatched to any gene: 9. The CDR3 has 15 residues. Germline CDR1 and CDR2: SGHTA and FQGNSA. The CDR3, as DNA: TGTGCCAGCAGCCCAGGATACAGGGGGCGACAGCCCCAGCATTTT. It encodes CASSPGYRGRQPQHF.

In its sample, this clonotype was seen a few times. V and J are TRBV6-2 or TRBV6-3 and TRBJ1-5; 9 positions match TRBD1. Trimming took 0 bases from V and 7 from J; bases not matched to a gene: 16. CDR1 MNHEY and CDR2 SVGEGT come from the germline V gene. This CDR3 spans 19 amino acids. In DNA, the CDR3 is TGTGCCAGCAGTTACTCGATGTTTTTGGGACAGGGTGGAGGACAGCCCCAGCATTTT. As protein: CASSYSMFLGQGGGQPQHF.

In this sample, this clonotype turned up a few times. The CDR3 DNA reads TGTGCCACCTATGGGGGGAGTCGGGAGACCCAGTACTTC. Translating gives CATYGGSRETQYF. This sequence joins TRBV10-3 and TRBJ2-5, with TRBD2 as a possible D gene (6 bases). CDR1 ENHRY and CDR2 SYGVKD come from the germline V gene. V dropped 10 bases and J dropped 5 bases, with 17 bases sitting between them. The CDR3 is 13 residues long.

J is TRBJ1-2 and V is TRBV4-3; D is possibly TRBD1 (5 bases). CDR1 and CDR2 (germline): LGHNA, YSLEER. This CDR3 has 16 residues. Trimming took 0 bases from V and 2 from J, leaving 13 bases between them. The CDR3 region has the DNA TGCGCCAGCAGCCAAGATGGTCCGGGACTCAACTATGGCTACACCTTC. Translated, it gives CASSQDGPGLNYGYTF.

This clonotype was counted a few times. This chain connects TRBV20-1 to TRBJ2-1; 7 bases are a match to TRBD1. The CDR3 length is 11 residues. From germline, CDR1 is DFQATT and CDR2 SNEGSKA (reference sequence). V was pared by 6 bases and J by 7 bases, with 3 bases of the junction left unmatched. Here the CDR3 reads CSAEQGNEQFF. CDR3 DNA: TGCAGTGCAGAACAGGGGAATGAGCAGTTCTTC.

The chain's CDR3 is CASSEFVGPYYEQYF. The CDR3 bases are TGCGCCAGCAGTGAGTTCGTTGGCCCATATTACGAGCAGTACTTC. The chain links TRBV10-2 to TRBJ2-7; D gene ambiguous. Germline CDR1 is WSHSY and CDR2 is SAAADI. The CDR3 has 15 amino acids. V gave up 1 base and J gave up 4 bases, with 14 bases separating them.

This chain's CDR3 is CSARGIGMGETQYF. The CDR3 coding sequence is TGCAGTGCTAGGGGGATCGGGATGGGGGAGACCCAGTACTTC. The genes are TRBV20-1 and TRBJ2-5, with D possibly matching TRBD2 (5 bases). The CDR3 length is 14 residues. Per the germline V gene, CDR1 is DFQATT and CDR2 is SNEGSKA (reference sequence). The V and J ends lost 3 bases and 5 bases respectively, with 16 bases between them.

This clonotype was detected only a few times. The rearrangement uses TRBV30 and TRBJ2-3, with TRBD2 as a possible D gene (5 bases). CDR1 and CDR2 (germline): GTSNPN, SVGIG (reference sequence). The V end was cut by 3 bases, the J end by 6 bases, with 25 bases between. CDR3 length: 17 amino acids. The CDR3 nucleotides are TGTGCCTGGAGGATCCAACTAGTTCTTGGTGGTTCGGATACGCAGTATTTT. Its protein is CAWRIQLVLGGSDTQYF. Full variable domain (outside the CDR3, taken from reference TRBV30 and TRBJ2-3): SQTIHQWPATLVQPVGSPLSLECTVEGTSNPNLYWYRQAAGRGLQLLFYSVGIGQISSEVPQNLSASRPQDRQFILSSKKLLLSDSGFYLCAWRIQLVLGGSDTQYFGPGTRLTVL.

This clonotype has ten or more counts. The J gene is TRBJ2-7, the V gene TRBV28; 8 bases agree with TRBD2. The CDR3 sequence is 14 residues long. Germline trimming cut 5 bases from V and 6 bases from J; bases unmatched to any gene: 9. Germline CDR1 is MDHEN and CDR2 is SYDVKM. The CDR3 bases are TGTGCCAGCAGTGAACCGGGACTAGGCTTCGAGCAGTACTTC. Protein: CASSEPGLGFEQYF. The full variable domain, rest sourced from reference TRBV28 and TRBJ2-7, is DVKVTQSSRYLVKRTGEKVFLECVQDMDHENMFWYRQDPGLGLRLIYFSYDVKMKEKGDIPEGYSVSREKKERFSLILESASTNQTSMYLCASSEPGLGFEQYFGPGTRLTVT.

This clonotype showed up many times. The chain combines TRBV20-1 with TRBJ2-7; possibly TRBD2 for D (6 bases). This CDR3 contains 14 residues. Germline values: CDR1 DFQATT, CDR2 SNEGSKA (reference sequence). Trimming stripped 6 bases from V and 5 bases from J, with 20 bases between. The CDR3 sequence is CSATSGSLWDEQYF. In nucleotides, the CDR3 is TGCAGTGCGACGTCCGGGAGTCTCTGGGACGAGCAGTACTTC.

The rearrangement joins TRBV6-5 to TRBJ2-7; no clear D. V shed 2 bases and J shed 3 bases, with 8 bases lying between them. Germline V CDR1 and CDR2: MNHEY, SVGAGI. The CDR3 contains 13 residues. The CDR3 DNA reads as TGTGCCAGCAGTTACGTACAGTACTACGAGCAGTACTTC. Translation gives CASSYVQYYEQYF.

This clonotype was recorded many times. In DNA, the CDR3 is TGTGCCAGCACAGAGGGGTGGACTGAAGCTTTCTTT. This gives the protein CASTEGWTEAFF. V and J are TRBV11-2 and TRBJ1-1, with TRBD1 as a possible D gene (5 bases). Germline CDR1 SGHAT, CDR2 FQNNGV. This CDR3 comprises 12 residues. V gave up 7 bases and J gave up 5 bases, with 11 bases separating them. Looking up the rest from reference TRBV11-2 and TRBJ1-1 gives the full variable domain: EAGVAQSPRYKIIEKRQSVAFWCNPISGHATLYWYQQILGQGPKLLIQFQNNGVVDDSQLPKDRFSAERLKGVDSTLKIQPAKLEDSAVYLCASTEGWTEAFFGQGTRLTVV.

A remark on this clonotype: A single base separates this from a much larger clone, so it may be a read error. The rearrangement uses TRBV29-1 and TRBJ2-2, with 10 bases matching TRBD2. Germline V gene sequence: CDR1 SQVTM, CDR2 ANQGSEA. The CDR3 loop spans 13 amino acids. The DNA for the CDR3 is TGCAGCGTTCTAGCGGGGGACACCGGGGGGCTGTTTTTT. Protein sequence: CSVLAGDTGGLFF.